Each of the 21 T cell receptor beta chains below was sequenced from the same sample in a study of PD-L1 blockade in urothelial cancer. Time point: pretreatment peripheral blood. Profiled with immunoSEQ multiplex PCR; TCRdb holds only in-frame clones, not every one. The table has 85,000 to 95,000 clones, around 87% seen once. The sequencing here drew on PBMCs, taken around atezolizumab (anti-PD-L1) treatment. Receptors originate from a man between 60 and 75 years old with urothelial cancer.

CDR3 nucleotides: TGTGCCTGGACCCGCCCCGGACTAGCGGATTACCAAGAGACCCAGTACTTC. This translates into CAWTRPGLADYQETQYF. The chain links TRBV30 to TRBJ2-5; TRBD2 agrees at 10 bases. With 4 bases clipped from V and 0 bases from J, the junction kept 11 bases outside the gene matches. CDR1 is GTSNPN and CDR2 is SVGIG in the germline V gene (reference sequence). This CDR3 is built from 17 residues.

The chain has TRBV2 and TRBJ2-2; 7 bases are shared with TRBD2. Germline V gene lookup returns CDR1 SNHLY and CDR2 FYNNEI. There are 14 residues in the CDR3. The junction had 6 bases not matched to a gene; V was cut back by 7 bases and J by 4 bases. The CDR3 is CASTPGGSTGELFF. The CDR3 region has the DNA TGTGCCAGCACCCCGGGAGGATCCACCGGGGAGCTGTTTTTT. The variable domain in full, completed from reference TRBV2 and TRBJ2-2, reads EPEVTQTPSHQVTQMGQEVILRCVPISNHLYFYWYRQILGQKVEFLVSFYNNEISEKSEIFDDQFSVERPDGSNFTLKIRSTKLEDSAMYFCASTPGGSTGELFFGEGSRLTVL.

J is TRBJ2-3 and V is TRBV2, with D possibly being TRBD2 (6 bases). The CDR3 extends over 14 amino acids. Germline V gene data show CDR1 as SNHLY and CDR2 as FYNNEI. V shed 3 bases and J shed 5 bases, with 12 bases lying between them. The CDR3 bases are TGTGCCAGCAGTGAGGGGGGTAGGGGAGATACGCAGTATTTT. This translates into CASSEGGRGDTQYF.

The chain joins TRBV6-6 to TRBJ1-1; TRBD1 aligns across 11 bases. After removal of 4 bases from V and 10 bases from J, the junction contained 14 bases not matched to a gene. The length of the CDR3 is 16 residues. CDR1 and CDR2 (germline): MNHNY, SVGAGI (reference sequence). DNA for the CDR3: TGTGCCAGCAGTTCCAGGACAGGGGGCGATCAGATCGGAGCTTTCTTT. Residues: CASSSRTGGDQIGAFF.

This chain joins TRBV29-1 and TRBJ1-2, with TRBD1 matching over 7 bases. Per germline, CDR1 SQVTM and CDR2 ANQGSEA. V lost 6 bases to trimming and J lost 0 bases; unmatched junction nucleotides: 4. This CDR3 contains 13 residues. The DNA of the CDR3 is TGCAGCGTGGTGACAGGGTCTAACTATGGCTACACCTTC. This encodes CSVVTGSNYGYTF.

This chain connects TRBV6-1 to TRBJ2-5; possibly TRBD2 for D (5 bases). Deletions cut 1 base from V and 3 bases from J, with 9 bases between. Germline V gives CDR1 MNHNS, CDR2 SASEGT. This CDR3 region has 14 residues. As DNA, the CDR3 is TGTGCCAGCAGTGAAGGTTCCGGGGAAGAGACCCAGTACTTC. It specifies CASSEGSGEETQYF.

This chain links TRBV4-2 with TRBJ2-1; tentative D call: TRBD1 (6 bases). CDR3 size: 13 residues. V lost 0 bases, J lost 8 bases, and 8 bases lay in between. CDR1 LGHNA and CDR2 YNFKEQ come from the germline V gene. CDR3 in DNA: TGTGCCAGCAGCCAAGACAGGGGTGATGAGCAGTTCTTC. It translates to CASSQDRGDEQFF.

This rearrangement joins TRBV5-5 to TRBJ2-5; D may be TRBD2 (5 bases). Germline CDR1 SGHKS, CDR2 YYEKEE (reference sequence). The CDR3 runs 14 residues. Trimming cost V 3 bases and J 7 bases, with 16 bases left between them. This chain's CDR3 is CASSWVDQEGTQYF. The CDR3 DNA sequence: TGTGCCAGCAGCTGGGTGGACCAAGAGGGGACCCAGTACTTC.

The J gene is TRBJ2-7, the V gene TRBV10-3; 13 bases line up with TRBD2. With 10 bases clipped from V and 4 bases from J, the junction kept 4 bases outside the gene matches. This CDR3 is 13 amino acids long. CDR1 is ENHRY and CDR2 is SYGVKD in the germline V gene. The DNA of the CDR3 is TGTGCCACCCGGACTAGCGGGAGTTACGAGCAGTACTTC. Translated: CATRTSGSYEQYF.

The chain is built from TRBV28 and TRBJ2-3; a weak D match, TRBD1 (6 bases). Germline values: CDR1 MDHEN, CDR2 SYDVKM. Trimming removed 5 bases from V and 8 bases from J, with 14 bases in between. The CDR3 covers 13 residues. The CDR3 here is CASSGTPRSTQYF. The CDR3 region has the DNA TGTGCCAGCAGTGGGACACCTCGGAGTACGCAGTATTTT. Full variable domain (rest looked up from reference TRBV28 and TRBJ2-3): DVKVTQSSRYLVKRTGEKVFLECVQDMDHENMFWYRQDPGLGLRLIYFSYDVKMKEKGDIPEGYSVSREKKERFSLILESASTNQTSMYLCASSGTPRSTQYFGPGTRLTVL.

The chain has TRBV7-3 and TRBJ2-3; 7 nucleotides align to TRBD2. Germline V lookup: CDR1 SGHTA, CDR2 FQGTGA. With 5 bases clipped from V and 0 bases from J, the junction kept 8 bases outside the gene matches. The CDR3 is made up of 16 amino acids. The DNA for the CDR3 is TGTGCCAGCAGCCCTGGGTCTAGCGGAAGCACAGATACGCAGTATTTT. It codes for CASSPGSSGSTDTQYF.

Worth noting for this clone: This sample includes further DNA sequences coding for the same CDR3. The rearrangement uses TRBV28 and TRBJ2-1; weak D call: TRBD2 (6 bases). Germline lookup yields CDR1 MDHEN and CDR2 SYDVKM. This CDR3 region has 15 residues. Between the trimmed V and J ends, which lost 3 bases and 0 bases, there was a span of 9 bases. The CDR3, as DNA: TGTGCCAGCAGTTTGGGGGGTGGCTCCTACAATGAGCAGTTCTTC. Protein: CASSLGGGSYNEQFF. The complete variable domain, with remaining parts taken from reference TRBV28 and TRBJ2-1, reads DVKVTQSSRYLVKRTGEKVFLECVQDMDHENMFWYRQDPGLGLRLIYFSYDVKMKEKGDIPEGYSVSREKKERFSLILESASTNQTSMYLCASSLGGGSYNEQFFGPGTRLTVL.

The count of this clone is one. V is TRBV11-3 and J is TRBJ2-5; D might be TRBD2 (6 bases). V was cut by 3 bases and J by 1 base, with 9 bases left in between. Germline CDR1 and CDR2: SGHNT and YENEEA. This CDR3 region has 14 residues. The CDR3 region is CASSFTGSQETQYF. The CDR3, as DNA: TGTGCCAGCAGCTTTACCGGGAGCCAAGAGACCCAGTACTTC.

The CDR3 nucleotides are TGTGCCAGCAGCTTTCTACGCGGGAGAAGCTCCTACGAGCAGTACTTC. Translated, it gives CASSFLRGRSSYEQYF. The rearrangement links TRBV7-9 to TRBJ2-7, with TRBD2 matching 7 bases. CDR3 length: 16 residues. From germline, CDR1 is SEHNR and CDR2 FQNEAQ (reference sequence). V shed 3 bases and J 0 bases; nucleotides not matched to a gene: 8.

This clone has just one count. The rearrangement uses TRBV7-8 and TRBJ2-3, with TRBD2 matching over 7 bases. Germline lookup yields CDR1 SGHVS and CDR2 FQNEAQ. The CDR3 extends over 20 amino acids. V was clipped by 4 bases and J by 1 base; unmatched bases: 20. The CDR3 protein is CASSSPPFQIPSGRTDTQYF. The DNA of the CDR3 is TGTGCCAGCAGCTCGCCCCCCTTTCAGATACCTAGCGGTCGCACAGATACGCAGTATTTT.

The CDR3, as DNA: TGTGCCAGCAGGGGCGGGGGCTCTGGGGCCAACGTCCTGACTTTC. Its translation: CASRGGGSGANVLTF. The chain recombines TRBV25-1 with TRBJ2-6, with 7 nucleotides matching TRBD2. In germline, CDR1 is MGHDK, CDR2 SYGVNS. Losses at the gene ends were 6 bases for V and 0 bases for J; bases not matched to a gene: 2. The CDR3 extends over 15 amino acids.

This clone came up once. CDR3 in DNA: TGTGCCAGCTCACCACCTCTAGCGGGAGTTACAGATACGCAGTATTTT. Its translation: CASSPPLAGVTDTQYF. V usage is TRBV18 and J usage is TRBJ2-3, with 10 bases aligning to TRBD2. The germline V gene encodes CDR1 KGHSH and CDR2 LQKENI. With 0 bases clipped from V and 3 bases from J, the junction kept 3 bases outside the gene matches. This CDR3 region has 16 residues.

This clone occurred once. The chain recombines TRBV6-5 with TRBJ2-7, with D perhaps matching TRBD1 (6 bases). This CDR3 region has 16 residues. Between the trimmed V and J ends, which lost 0 bases and 3 bases, there was a span of 15 bases. Looked up from germline, CDR1 is MNHEY and CDR2 is SVGAGI. In DNA form, the CDR3 reads TGTGCCAGCAGTTACTCCTTGGGGGCAAGGGACTACGAGCAGTACTTC. Its translation is CASSYSLGARDYEQYF.

The gene calls are TRBV4-1 and TRBJ2-1, with TRBD2 identical over 8 bases. The V gene end was trimmed by 1 base and the J gene end by 3 bases; junction bases not matched to a gene: 8. Germline CDR1 MGHRA, CDR2 YSYEKL. This CDR3 is built from 17 residues. The CDR3 bases are TGCGCCAGCAGCCAAGGGTATGCGGGAGGCTTCTACAATGAGCAGTTCTTC. Translation gives CASSQGYAGGFYNEQFF.

This chain uses TRBV10-3 with TRBJ2-1, with D perhaps matching TRBD1 (6 bases). Germline CDR1 ENHRY, CDR2 SYGVKD. The CDR3 covers 14 residues. Trimming took off 3 bases at V and 2 bases at J, with 8 bases between the two ends. CDR3 loop: CAISEGTPYNEQFF. The CDR3 nucleotides are TGTGCCATCAGTGAAGGGACACCCTACAATGAGCAGTTCTTC.

V and J are TRBV27 and TRBJ1-2; D may be TRBD1 (5 bases). V lost 6 bases, J lost 6 bases, and 14 bases lay in between. Looked up from germline, CDR1 is MNHEY and CDR2 is SMNVEV (reference sequence). The CDR3 has 13 amino acids. CDR3 nucleotide sequence: TGTGCCAGCAGACCCGACAGTCTTGATGGCTACACCTTC. Protein sequence: CASRPDSLDGYTF.